These 26 T cell receptor beta chains originate from one sample sequenced in a study of blood T cell repertoires in COVID-19. Data came from immunoSEQ multiplex PCR; TCRdb stores just in-frame clones and leaves some out. The sample lists tens of thousands of clones; under 90% were seen once. Sequencing was carried out using peripheral blood. These TCRs come from a man aged 65 to 85 with active or convalescent COVID-19.

V is TRBV30 and J is TRBJ1-2; 7 nucleotides align to TRBD1. With V trimmed by 5 bases and J by 5 bases, 8 bases remained unmatched. CDR3 size: 13 residues. Germline V gives CDR1 GTSNPN, CDR2 SVGIG (reference sequence). The CDR3 DNA reads as TGTGCCTGGGACCGGGACAGATATTATGGCTACACCTTC. Translating gives CAWDRDRYYGYTF.

The chain joins TRBV14 to TRBJ2-2, with D perhaps TRBD1 (6 bases). The CDR3 has 15 residues. Looked up from germline, CDR1 is SGHDN and CDR2 is FVKESK. The germline V and J ends were trimmed by 2 bases and 4 bases, with 11 bases remaining between them. The CDR3, as DNA: TGTGCCAGCAGCCAACAGGGGCCACGCACCGGGGAGCTGTTTTTT. Protein: CASSQQGPRTGELFF.

The chain has TRBV6-1 and TRBJ1-6; 7 nucleotides match TRBD1. The CDR3 spans 16 residues. The V gene's germline CDR1 is MNHNS and CDR2 SASEGT. After removal of 2 bases from V and 7 bases from J, the junction contained 8 bases not matched to a gene. The CDR3 is CASSERVTGLNSPLHF. CDR3 bases: TGTGCCAGCAGTGAACGGGTGACAGGGTTGAATTCACCCCTCCACTTT.

The CDR3 loop is CATSRPDTGGKNEQFF. As DNA, the CDR3 is TGTGCCACCAGCAGACCCGATACCGGGGGAAAAAATGAGCAGTTCTTC. The genes are TRBV15 and TRBJ2-1, with D perhaps matching TRBD2 (6 bases). V lost 2 bases, J lost 7 bases, and 18 bases lay in between. The length of the CDR3 is 16 residues. Germline V gene sequence: CDR1 LNHNV, CDR2 YYDKDF (reference sequence).

The rearrangement links TRBV18 to TRBJ1-2; D is unclear. The germline gives CDR1 KGHSH, CDR2 LQKENI. V gave up 2 bases and J gave up 4 bases, with 20 bases separating them. The CDR3 extends over 17 amino acids. The CDR3 spells CASSPSTYGKMTYGYTF. The CDR3 DNA reads as TGTGCCAGCTCACCAAGTACCTACGGGAAAATGACCTATGGCTACACCTTC.

V is TRBV11-2 and J is TRBJ2-3; 8 positions agree with TRBD2. Germline loops: CDR1 SGHAT, CDR2 FQNNGV. Trimming removed 1 base from V and 1 base from J; junction bases left unmatched: 4. The CDR3 extends over 16 amino acids. In nucleotides, the CDR3 is TGTGCCAGCAGCTTAGTTCGAGCGGGAGGCACAGATACGCAGTATTTT. Its translation: CASSLVRAGGTDTQYF.

The V call is TRBV5-6, the J call TRBJ2-7, with no clear D. CDR1 is SGHDT and CDR2 is YYEEEE in the germline V gene. This CDR3 spans 14 amino acids. V lost 3 bases to trimming and J lost 0 bases, with 10 bases between them. DNA for the CDR3: TGTGCCAGCAGCTCCATTTTGAGCTCCTACGAGCAGTACTTC. Its translation: CASSSILSSYEQYF. Full variable domain (outside the CDR3, taken from reference TRBV5-6 and TRBJ2-7): DAGVTQSPTHLIKTRGQQVTLRCSPKSGHDTVSWYQQALGQGPQFIFQYYEEEERQRGNFPDRFSGHQFPNYSSELNVNALLLGDSALYLCASSSILSSYEQYFGPGTRLTVT.

This sequence joins TRBV30 and TRBJ1-5; D unclear. Germline V gene sequence: CDR1 GTSNPN, CDR2 SVGIG (reference sequence). This CDR3 is 13 amino acids long. V was shortened by 7 bases and J by 1 base, with 11 bases between the two germline ends. For the CDR3, the DNA is TGTGCCTATGCGGGGAAGAGCAATCAGCCCCAGCATTTT. Translation: CAYAGKSNQPQHF.

The chain uses TRBV5-4 and TRBJ2-7; weak D call: TRBD2 (6 bases). Germline CDR1 and CDR2: SGHNT and YYREEE (reference sequence). Trimming took 1 base from V and 5 from J, leaving 10 bases between them. The CDR3 is made up of 13 amino acids. The CDR3 DNA is TGTGCCAGCAGCTTGTCCCTAGCGAACGAGCAGTACTTC. Residues: CASSLSLANEQYF.

The chain joins TRBV6-6 to TRBJ1-1, with D tentatively TRBD1 (5 bases). CDR1 is MNHNY and CDR2 is SVGAGI in the germline V gene (reference sequence). The CDR3 consists of 13 residues. V gave up 10 bases and J gave up 1 base, with 13 bases separating them. The CDR3 nucleotides are TGTGCCACCTCCGGGACTAAGAACACTGAAGCTTTCTTT. This translates into CATSGTKNTEAFF.

The chain joins TRBV7-8 to TRBJ2-7; D is possibly TRBD2 (6 bases). V lost 5 bases and J lost 4, with 9 bases in between. The V gene's germline CDR1 is SGHVS and CDR2 FQNEAQ. The CDR3 runs 12 residues. The CDR3 DNA sequence: TGTGCCAGCAGCCATAGCGGATACGAGCAGTACTTC. Translated: CASSHSGYEQYF.

This chain connects TRBV11-2 to TRBJ1-2; possibly TRBD1 for D (5 bases). V was shortened by 0 bases and J by 3 bases, with 14 bases between the two germline ends. CDR1 SGHAT and CDR2 FQNNGV come from the germline V gene. The CDR3 is made up of 16 amino acids. DNA for the CDR3: TGTGCCAGCAGCTTAGATTTCGGGGGGTCCGACTATGGCTACACCTTC. Translation: CASSLDFGGSDYGYTF.

The rearrangement joins TRBV5-1 to TRBJ1-2; D is possibly TRBD1 (6 bases). Germline V CDR1 and CDR2: SGHRS, YFSETQ. This CDR3 contains 14 residues. Trimming pared 3 bases from V and 3 bases from J, leaving 12 bases between. DNA of the CDR3: TGCGCCAGCAGCTCTCGACAGGACTACTATGGCTACACCTTC. Protein product: CASSSRQDYYGYTF.

The chain couples TRBV5-1 to TRBJ1-5, with 7 bases identical to TRBD1. The CDR3 runs 15 residues. V lost 1 base and J lost 4; bases outside the gene matches: 5. CDR1 SGHRS and CDR2 YFSETQ come from the germline V gene. For the CDR3, the DNA is TGCGCCAGCAGCTTGTCCGGGACAGTAAATCAGCCCCAGCATTTT. Amino acid sequence: CASSLSGTVNQPQHF.

The chain links TRBV27 to TRBJ1-4, with D unclear. The germline gives CDR1 MNHEY, CDR2 SMNVEV (reference sequence). This CDR3 contains 17 residues. V lost 0 bases and J 8 bases, leaving 19 bases between the germline ends. The CDR3 region is CASSLSPPRGGGEKLFF. The DNA of the CDR3 is TGTGCCAGCAGTTTATCTCCGCCGCGGGGAGGAGGGGAAAAACTGTTTTTT.

The J gene is TRBJ2-1, the V gene TRBV5-6; 7 positions agree with TRBD2. The CDR3 runs to 15 residues. Per germline, CDR1 SGHDT and CDR2 YYEEEE. V shed 2 bases and J 0 bases; nucleotides not matched to a gene: 2. The CDR3 is CASSFRGSSYNEQFF. For the CDR3, the DNA is TGTGCCAGCAGCTTTCGCGGGAGCTCCTACAATGAGCAGTTCTTC.

The V call is TRBV4-2, the J call TRBJ2-1; 7 bases are a match to TRBD2. The CDR3 contains 16 residues. CDR1 and CDR2 (germline): LGHNA, YNFKEQ. J was trimmed by 2 bases and V by 4 bases; bases with no gene match: 8. CDR3 protein: CASSLEASGPYNEQFF. For the CDR3, the DNA is TGTGCCAGCAGCCTGGAGGCTAGCGGACCCTACAATGAGCAGTTCTTC.

V gene TRBV4-1 combines with J gene TRBJ2-4; D ambiguous. The CDR3 totals 17 residues. Germline V gene sequence: CDR1 MGHRA, CDR2 YSYEKL. V lost 0 bases, J lost 3 bases, and 15 bases lay in between. As DNA, the CDR3 is TGCGCCAGCAGCCAAGAACCCTCCTCAACGGGCAAAAACATTCAGTACTTC. Its translation: CASSQEPSSTGKNIQYF.

The J gene is TRBJ2-5, the V gene TRBV30, with D tentatively TRBD2 (7 bases). CDR3 length: 11 amino acids. The germline V gene encodes CDR1 GTSNPN and CDR2 SVGIG (reference sequence). CDR3 in DNA: TGTGCGGCTGGGAGGGGGGAGACCCAGTACTTC. Translating gives CAAGRGETQYF.

The chain recombines TRBV5-1 with TRBJ1-4; 7 nucleotides line up with TRBD1. There are 14 residues in the CDR3. Looked up from germline, CDR1 is SGHRS and CDR2 is YFSETQ. The ends lost 5 bases at V and 5 bases at J; junction bases unmatched: 6. CDR3 sequence reads: CASSLDRRNEKLFF. The CDR3 DNA follows: TGCGCCAGCAGTCTGGACAGGAGGAATGAAAAACTGTTTTTT.

The gene calls are TRBV13 and TRBJ1-4; D ambiguous. Trimming pared 5 bases from V and 10 bases from J, leaving 17 bases between. Germline values: CDR1 PRHDT, CDR2 FYEKMQ (reference sequence). The CDR3 runs 14 residues. CDR3 in amino acids: CASSLRESFGKLFF. The CDR3 bases are TGTGCCAGCAGCCTCCGGGAGTCTTTCGGAAAACTGTTTTTT.

Only one count was recorded for this clone. This rearrangement joins TRBV7-6 to TRBJ1-5; the D gene is possibly TRBD1 (5 bases). The CDR3 spans 13 residues. The V and J ends lost 6 bases and 7 bases respectively, with 13 bases between them. Germline values: CDR1 SGHVS, CDR2 FNYEAQ. The DNA of the CDR3 is TGTGCCAGCAGTCCGCAGGGCCGCCAGCCCCAGCATTTT. It specifies CASSPQGRQPQHF.

This clone was seen just once. The chain recombines TRBV11-2 with TRBJ2-7; 9 bases align to TRBD1. CDR3 size: 16 residues. With 4 bases clipped from V and 3 bases from J, the junction kept 10 bases outside the gene matches. In germline, CDR1 is SGHAT, CDR2 FQNNGV. CDR3 in DNA: TGTGCCAGCAGCTCGATGGGACAGGGAGGAGGCTACGAGCAGTACTTC. Its translation: CASSSMGQGGGYEQYF.

This clone was seen a handful of times. J is TRBJ1-5 and V is TRBV6-2 or TRBV6-3; 10 bases line up with TRBD1. The CDR3 extends over 16 amino acids. V gave up 5 bases and J gave up 3 bases; unmatched junction bases: 7. Germline values: CDR1 MNHEY, CDR2 SVGEGT. CDR3 sequence (DNA): TGTGCCAGCAGTGGCAGGGACAGGGGTTTCAATCAGCCCCAGCATTTT. This translates into CASSGRDRGFNQPQHF.

The chain employs TRBV3-1 (or the pseudogene TRBV3-2) and TRBJ1-3; 7 positions match TRBD1. The ends lost 5 bases at V and 0 bases at J; junction bases unmatched: 7. There are 16 residues in the CDR3. Looked up from germline, CDR1 is LGHDT and CDR2 is YNNKEL (reference sequence). DNA of the CDR3: TGTGCCAGCAGCGACACAGGGGTTTCCTCTGGAAACACCATATATTTT. The encoded protein is CASSDTGVSSGNTIYF.

The V gene is TRBV6-5, the J gene TRBJ1-6, with 7 positions matching TRBD1. V was pared by 6 bases and J by 7 bases, with 6 bases of the junction left unmatched. The CDR3 sequence is 14 residues long. Germline V gives CDR1 MNHEY, CDR2 SVGAGI. The CDR3 DNA reads as TGTGCCAGCAGATCCGGGACAGACAATTCACCCCTCCACTTT. Encoded protein: CASRSGTDNSPLHF.